This TCR beta chain was sequenced in a study of T cell responses to AZD1222 COVID-19 vaccine. Measured with immunoSEQ multiplex PCR; TCRdb has only the in-frame clones, and not every one. The data hold approximately 150,000 clones, with just under 95% observed a single time. CDR1 and CDR2 from the germline V gene are SGHVS and FQNEAQ. This CDR3 comprises 16 residues. Trimming took 5 bases from V and 8 from J; bases not matched to a gene: 8. This chain joins TRBV7-8 and TRBJ2-2, with 13 nucleotides matching TRBD2. This clonotype was obtained from an adult in good health. The input for sequencing was peripheral blood, taken on day 0 of AZD1222 vaccination. CDR3 residues: CASSTRTSGRGGELFF. Here the CDR3 DNA reads TGTGCCAGCAGCACTCGGACTAGCGGGAGAGGAGGGGAGCTGTTTTTT.